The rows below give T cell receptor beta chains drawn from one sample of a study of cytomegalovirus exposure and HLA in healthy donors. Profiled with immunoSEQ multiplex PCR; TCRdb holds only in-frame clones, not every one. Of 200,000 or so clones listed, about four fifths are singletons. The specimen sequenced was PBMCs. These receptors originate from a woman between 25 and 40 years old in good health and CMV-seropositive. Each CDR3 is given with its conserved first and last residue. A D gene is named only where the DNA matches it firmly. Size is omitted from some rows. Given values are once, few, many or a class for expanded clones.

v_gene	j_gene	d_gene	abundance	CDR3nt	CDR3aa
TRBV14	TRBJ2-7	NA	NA	TGTGCCAGCAGCCTAGACAGTTCCGTCTACGAGCAGTACTTC	CASSLDSSVYEQYF
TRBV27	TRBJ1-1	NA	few	TGTGCCAGCATTCGAGGGGGACAAGCTTTCTTT	CASIRGGQAFF
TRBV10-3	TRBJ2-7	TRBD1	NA	TGTGCCATCAGCTACGGGACAGCCGACTCCTACGAGCAGTACTTC	CAISYGTADSYEQYF
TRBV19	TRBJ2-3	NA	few	TGTGCCAGTAGTATATATGGGGGGGCGGGCACAGATACGCAGTATTTT	CASSIYGGAGTDTQYF
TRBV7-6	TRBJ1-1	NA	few	TGTGCCAGCAGCACACGGGGGGGGGACACTGAAGCTTTCTTT	CASSTRGGDTEAFF
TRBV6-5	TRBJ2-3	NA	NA	TGTGCCAGCAGTTCAGTATCAGATACGCAGTATTTT	CASSSVSDTQYF
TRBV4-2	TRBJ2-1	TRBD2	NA	TGTGCCAGCAGCCAGTCCGGGACTAGCGAGAATGAGCAGTTCTTC	CASSQSGTSENEQFF
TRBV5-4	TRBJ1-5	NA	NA	TGTGCCAGCAGCTTGGCAGGGTTAAATCAGCCCCAGCATTTT	CASSLAGLNQPQHF
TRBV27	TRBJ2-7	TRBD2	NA	TGTGCCACCGGCCGGGGGGGATATGGGGAGCAGTACTTC	CATGRGGYGEQYF
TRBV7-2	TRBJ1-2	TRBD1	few	TGTGCCAGCAGCTTACAGACCGGGACAGGGCGTTGGGGCTACACCTTC	CASSLQTGTGRWGYTF
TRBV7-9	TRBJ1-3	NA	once	TGTGCCAGCAGTCCTAGGTCTGTAAACACCATATATTTT	CASSPRSVNTIYF
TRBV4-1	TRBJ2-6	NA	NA	TGCGCCAGCAGACTCGGAGGGGCCAGCTCTGGGGCCAACGTCCTGACTTTC	CASRLGGASSGANVLTF
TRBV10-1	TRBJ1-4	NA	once	TGCGCCAGCAGTGAGCGTGAAAAACTGTTTTTT	CASSEREKLFF
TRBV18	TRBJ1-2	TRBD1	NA	TGTGCCAGCTCACCCTTAGCGACAGGGGGCTATGGCTACACCTTC	CASSPLATGGYGYTF
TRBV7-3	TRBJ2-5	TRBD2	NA	TGTGCCAGCAGCTTAACCCTAGCGGGGGAGGCCGTTCAGTACTTC	CASSLTLAGEAVQYF
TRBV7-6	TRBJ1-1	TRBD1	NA	TGTGCCAGCAGCTCGCCACAGGGGACTCCGAACACTGAAGCTTTCTTT	CASSSPQGTPNTEAFF
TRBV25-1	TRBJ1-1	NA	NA	TGTGCCAGCAGTGGGATCGGGGTTATGAACACTGAAGCTTTCTTT	CASSGIGVMNTEAFF
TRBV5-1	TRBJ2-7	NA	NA	TGCGCCAGCAGCTTGGGGGACCAGGGGTACCACGAGCAGTACTTC	CASSLGDQGYHEQYF
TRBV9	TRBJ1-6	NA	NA	TGTGCCAGCAGCGCGAGAGGGCCTAGCTCACCCCTCCACTTT	CASSARGPSSPLHF
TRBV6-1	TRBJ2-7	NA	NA	TGTGCCAGCGGCTTCTACGAGCAGTACTTC	CASGFYEQYF
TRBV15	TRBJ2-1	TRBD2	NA	TGTGCCACCAGTCCCGCGGGAGGCCATGAGCAGTTCTTC	CATSPAGGHEQFF
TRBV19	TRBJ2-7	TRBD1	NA	TGTGCCAGTAGTATACGGGCAGGGGGCCAAATCGAGCAGTACTTC	CASSIRAGGQIEQYF
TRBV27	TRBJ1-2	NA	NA	TGTGCCAGCAGTTCCGTGAGGACAGCCCTTTATGGCTACACCTTC	CASSSVRTALYGYTF
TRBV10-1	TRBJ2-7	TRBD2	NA	TGCGCCAGCAGTGAGGCAGGGACTAGCAAGCAGTACTTC	CASSEAGTSKQYF
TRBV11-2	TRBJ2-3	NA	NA	TGTGCCAGCAGCTTAGTGGGGGGTGGCAATACGCAGTATTTT	CASSLVGGGNTQYF
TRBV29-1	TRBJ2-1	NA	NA	TGCAGCGTTGATCCCGGGACACCTTCTTACAATGAGCAGTTCTTC	CSVDPGTPSYNEQFF
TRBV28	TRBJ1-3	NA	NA	TGTGCCAGCACCTCAGGCCTCCTTAGATATTTT	CASTSGLLRYF
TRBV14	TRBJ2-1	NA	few	TGTGCCAGCAGCCAGGACCTTGGAGGGAATCTTGGTGAGCAGTTCTTC	CASSQDLGGNLGEQFF
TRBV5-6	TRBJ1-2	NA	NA	TGTGCCAGCAGCTCTGGGGGCAGGGAGTTAGTGGTGAACTATGGCTACACCTTC	CASSSGGRELVVNYGYTF